Below, 18 T cell receptor beta chains from the same sample are listed, as sequenced in a study of identical twins. MiXCR, run by TCRdb on the 5' RACE reads, gives a single entry per CDR3 protein. The sample has about 220,000 distinct CDR3 sequences, about 7.5% seen once; the top ten hold about 5.8%. The same sample was also studied in work on yellow fever vaccine responses in identical twins.

The source material was CD8+ T cells sorted from blood. These receptor sequences come from a woman between 18 and 29 years old in good health.

The chain has TRBV24-1 and TRBJ2-2; D ambiguous. The germline V gene encodes CDR1 KGHDR and CDR2 SFDVKD. Trimming took 5 bases from V and 0 from J, leaving 9 bases between them. The CDR3 has 15 amino acids. The CDR3 coding sequence is TGTGCCACCAGTGGCCCTTTCGCGAACACCGGGGAGCTGTTTTTT. It translates to CATSGPFANTGELFF.

This clonotype was counted many times. The chain carries TRBV6-5 and TRBJ1-1, with D unclear. The V end was cut by 2 bases, the J end by 2 bases, with 9 bases between. CDR3 size: 14 residues. Germline V lookup: CDR1 MNHEY, CDR2 SVGAGI. The CDR3 coding sequence is TGTGCCAGCAGTTACAACCTATTAAACACTGAAGCTTTCTTT. Protein: CASSYNLLNTEAFF.

This clonotype turned up a few times. This rearrangement joins TRBV6-4 to TRBJ2-7; 8 positions agree with TRBD1. The V segment lost 8 bases and the J segment 1 base; nucleotides outside the gene matches: 10. Germline assignment: CDR1 MRHNA and CDR2 SNTAGT. The CDR3 has 15 residues. The CDR3 sequence: CASRPRTGLSYEQYV. In DNA form, the CDR3 reads TGTGCCAGCCGCCCCCGGACAGGGCTGTCCTACGAGCAGTACGTC.

V usage is TRBV29-1 and J usage is TRBJ2-1, with TRBD2 identical over 11 bases. V gave up 1 base and J gave up 3 bases; unmatched junction bases: 8. Germline CDR1 and CDR2: SQVTM and ANQGSEA. CDR3 length: 17 amino acids. The CDR3 sequence: CSVEVWGTSGHYNEQFF. The CDR3 DNA reads as TGCAGCGTTGAAGTATGGGGGACTAGCGGCCACTACAATGAGCAGTTCTTC.

V gene TRBV20-1 combines with J gene TRBJ2-5, with a weak D call TRBD1 (5 bases). This CDR3 spans 15 amino acids. Trimming left V 0 bases short and J 2 bases short, with 13 bases between. Per the germline V gene, CDR1 is DFQATT and CDR2 is SNEGSKA (reference sequence). The CDR3 bases are TGCAGTGCTAGAGATTTGTGGGGCCCGCAAGAGACCCAGTACTTC. It encodes CSARDLWGPQETQYF.

V gene TRBV12-3 or TRBV12-4 combines with J gene TRBJ2-2; possible D gene TRBD2, 6 bases. The CDR3 consists of 16 residues. The V and J ends lost 6 bases and 6 bases respectively, with 20 bases between them. The CDR3 nucleotides read TGTGCCAGCAGATTCCTGAAGCAGGGAGGTGCCGGGGAGCTGTTTTTT. Translation: CASRFLKQGGAGELFF.

This clonotype came up a few times. The chain employs TRBV12-3 or TRBV12-4 and TRBJ1-2; D might be TRBD1 (5 bases). V was pared by 0 bases and J by 6 bases, with 11 bases between. The CDR3 runs to 14 residues. In DNA form, the CDR3 reads TGTGCCAGCAGTTTAGCGTCAGGGTGGAATGGCTACACCTTC. Translation: CASSLASGWNGYTF.

The chain combines TRBV20-1 with TRBJ1-6; the match to TRBD1 covers 7 bases. J gave up 10 bases and V 6 bases, and 9 bases lay outside the gene matches. The germline gives CDR1 DFQATT, CDR2 SNEGSKA (reference sequence). The CDR3 runs 13 residues. CDR3 DNA: TGCAGTGCCGCAACAGGGGAAGGATCACCCCTCCACTTT. Protein: CSAATGEGSPLHF.

V and J are TRBV29-1 and TRBJ2-1; no reliable D call. Trimming stripped 2 bases from V and 0 bases from J, with 14 bases between. Germline CDR1 SQVTM, CDR2 ANQGSEA. This CDR3 spans 16 amino acids. CDR3 in amino acids: CSVEWRDSSSYNEQFF. As DNA, the CDR3 is TGCAGCGTTGAATGGCGCGATTCTAGCTCCTACAATGAGCAGTTCTTC.

This clonotype was detected many times. The CDR3: CASRVRGPQETQYF. The CDR3, as DNA: TGTGCCAGCAGGGTCAGGGGGCCTCAAGAGACCCAGTACTTC. This chain joins TRBV12-3 or TRBV12-4 and TRBJ2-5; 8 bases are a match to TRBD1. V dropped 6 bases and J dropped 2; count of bases not matched to a gene: 5. The CDR3 runs to 14 residues.

This clonotype was found a few times. The J gene is TRBJ2-1, the V gene TRBV27; 7 nucleotides align to TRBD2. J was trimmed by 7 bases and V by 0 bases; bases with no gene match: 9. Germline assignment: CDR1 MNHEY and CDR2 SMNVEV (reference sequence). The CDR3 consists of 16 residues. CDR3 loop: CASSLSTGGPYNEQFF. The CDR3 DNA reads as TGTGCCAGCAGTTTATCGACGGGGGGTCCGTATAATGAGCAGTTCTTC.

This clonotype was observed a few times. The chain carries TRBV15 and TRBJ2-1; 14 nucleotides match TRBD2. Germline CDR1 reads LNHNV; CDR2 reads YYDKDF (reference sequence). V dropped 0 bases and J dropped 4; count of bases not matched to a gene: 20. There are 23 residues in the CDR3. In DNA, the CDR3 is TGTGCCACCAGCAGAGATCAGCGACCGGGACTAGCGGGGGCAATTGGTCTTTACAATGAGCAGTTCTTC. Its translation is CATSRDQRPGLAGAIGLYNEQFF.

The V and J genes are TRBV7-9 and TRBJ2-7; tentatively, D is TRBD1 (5 bases). Germline V gives CDR1 SEHNR, CDR2 FQNEAQ (reference sequence). The V end was cut by 5 bases, the J end by 3 bases, with 8 bases between. The CDR3 runs to 12 residues. As DNA, the CDR3 is TGTGCCAGCAGCCTGGACATCTACGAGCAGTACTTC. Amino acids: CASSLDIYEQYF. Complete variable domain (other parts from reference TRBV7-9 and TRBJ2-7): DTGVSQNPRHKITKRGQNVTFRCDPISEHNRLYWYRQTLGQGPEFLTYFQNEAQLEKSRLLSDRFSAERPKGSFSTLEIQRTEQGDSAMYLCASSLDIYEQYFGPGTRLTVT.

This clonotype was picked up one time. The chain couples TRBV13 to TRBJ2-5, with TRBD2 matching 9 bases. This CDR3 has 15 amino acids. The germline CDR1 and CDR2 sequences are PRHDT and FYEKMQ (reference sequence). Trimming took 5 bases from V and 9 from J; bases not matched to a gene: 13. The CDR3 here is CASSLGTSRGRAQYF. CDR3 DNA sequence: TGTGCCAGCAGCCTGGGGACTAGCCGAGGGAGGGCCCAGTACTTC.

This clonotype was observed at least ten times. The chain joins TRBV4-1 to TRBJ1-1, with D uncertain. The germline CDR1 and CDR2 sequences are MGHRA and YSYEKL. V gave up 1 base and J gave up 5 bases, with 14 bases separating them. This CDR3 is built from 15 residues. The CDR3 sequence: CASSQVSGMRTEAFF. Written as DNA, the CDR3 is TGCGCCAGCAGCCAAGTTTCCGGGATGAGGACTGAAGCTTTCTTT.

This clonotype was counted many times. The V call is TRBV3-1, the J call TRBJ2-1; TRBD2 matches at 10 bases. Trimming cost V 0 bases and J 0 bases; bases outside gene matches: 14. Germline-derived CDR1 and CDR2 are LGHDT and YNNKEL (reference sequence). The CDR3 consists of 21 residues. CDR3 region: CASSQDSPLPSGGDSYNEQFF. CDR3 coding DNA: TGTGCCAGCAGCCAAGACTCACCTCTTCCTAGCGGGGGAGACTCCTACAATGAGCAGTTCTTC.

The chain employs TRBV27 and TRBJ1-1; D possibly corresponds to TRBD1 (5 bases). Germline V gives CDR1 MNHEY, CDR2 SMNVEV (reference sequence). Trimming removed 4 bases at V and 4 bases at J, with 16 bases between. This CDR3 contains 15 residues. The CDR3 DNA follows: TGTGCCAGCAGTTCACCGGGGCTAATAGGCACTGAAGCTTTCTTT. It specifies CASSSPGLIGTEAFF.

The chain couples TRBV27 to TRBJ2-7; 13 bases are shared with TRBD2. The CDR3 sequence is 17 residues long. The V gene end was trimmed by 5 bases and the J gene end by 5 bases; junction bases not matched to a gene: 12. Per germline, CDR1 MNHEY and CDR2 SMNVEV (reference sequence). The CDR3 loop reads CASSRWTSGSPGDEQYF. In DNA, the CDR3 is TGTGCCAGCAGTCGCTGGACTAGCGGGAGTCCGGGGGACGAGCAGTACTTC.